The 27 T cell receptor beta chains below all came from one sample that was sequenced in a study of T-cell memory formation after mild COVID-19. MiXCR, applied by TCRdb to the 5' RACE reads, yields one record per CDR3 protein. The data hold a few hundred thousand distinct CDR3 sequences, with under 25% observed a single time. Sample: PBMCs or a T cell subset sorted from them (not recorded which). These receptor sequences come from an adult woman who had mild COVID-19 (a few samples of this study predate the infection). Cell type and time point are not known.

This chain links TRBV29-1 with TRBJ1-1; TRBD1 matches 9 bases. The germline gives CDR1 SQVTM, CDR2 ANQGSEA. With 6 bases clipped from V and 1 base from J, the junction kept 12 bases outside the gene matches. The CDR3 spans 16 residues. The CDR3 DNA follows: TGCAGCGTGGCGGGACAGGGATCGGCGGGGAACACTGAAGCTTTCTTT. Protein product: CSVAGQGSAGNTEAFF.

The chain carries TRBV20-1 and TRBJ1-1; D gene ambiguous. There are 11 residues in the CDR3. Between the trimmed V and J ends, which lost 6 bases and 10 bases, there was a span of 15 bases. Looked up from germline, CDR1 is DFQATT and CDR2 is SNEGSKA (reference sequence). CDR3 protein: CSASFLGAAFF. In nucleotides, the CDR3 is TGCAGTGCCTCCTTCCTCGGCGCAGCTTTCTTT.

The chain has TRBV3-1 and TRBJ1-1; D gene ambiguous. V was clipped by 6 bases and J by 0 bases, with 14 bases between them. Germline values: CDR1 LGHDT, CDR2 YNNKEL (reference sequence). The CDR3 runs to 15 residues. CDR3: CASRPTGAMNTEAFF. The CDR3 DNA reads TGTGCCAGCAGACCGACCGGTGCAATGAACACTGAAGCTTTCTTT.

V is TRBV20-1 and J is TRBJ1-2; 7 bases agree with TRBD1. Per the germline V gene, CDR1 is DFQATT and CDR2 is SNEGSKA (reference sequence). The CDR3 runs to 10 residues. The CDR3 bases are TGCAGAAAGGAGGGGGCTGGCTACACCTTC. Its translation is CRKEGAGYTF.

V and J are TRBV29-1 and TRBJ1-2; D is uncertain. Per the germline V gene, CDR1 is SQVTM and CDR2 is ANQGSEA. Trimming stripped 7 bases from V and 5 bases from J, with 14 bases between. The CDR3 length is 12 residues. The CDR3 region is CSAGSQSYGYTF. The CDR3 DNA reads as TGCAGCGCCGGGAGCCAGAGTTATGGCTACACCTTC.

This chain's CDR3 is CASSPGQGTNGYTF. In nucleotides, the CDR3 is TGTGCCAGCAGCCCCGGACAGGGGACGAATGGCTACACCTTC. This chain connects TRBV7-9 to TRBJ1-2, with 9 bases lining up with TRBD1. The germline V gene has CDR1 SEHNR and CDR2 FQNEAQ (reference sequence). Germline trimming cut 5 bases from V and 6 bases from J; bases unmatched to any gene: 7. The CDR3 consists of 14 residues. Full variable domain (remainder filled in from reference TRBV7-9 and TRBJ1-2): DTGVSQNPRHKITKRGQNVTFRCDPISEHNRLYWYRQTLGQGPEFLTYFQNEAQLEKSRLLSDRFSAERPKGSFSTLEIQRTEQGDSAMYLCASSPGQGTNGYTFGSGTRLTVV.

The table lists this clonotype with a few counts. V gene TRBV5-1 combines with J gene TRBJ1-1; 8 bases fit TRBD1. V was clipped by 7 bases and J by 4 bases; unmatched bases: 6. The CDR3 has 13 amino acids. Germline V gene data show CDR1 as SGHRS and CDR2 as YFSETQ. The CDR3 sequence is CASDRGAGTEAFF. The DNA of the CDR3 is TGCGCCAGCGACAGGGGAGCAGGCACTGAAGCTTTCTTT.

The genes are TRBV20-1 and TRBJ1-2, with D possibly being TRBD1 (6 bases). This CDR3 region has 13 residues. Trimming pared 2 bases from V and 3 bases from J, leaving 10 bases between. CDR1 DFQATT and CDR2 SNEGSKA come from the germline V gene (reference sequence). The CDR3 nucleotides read TGCAGTGCTAGAAATCCAGGGGACTATGGCTACACCTTC. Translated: CSARNPGDYGYTF.

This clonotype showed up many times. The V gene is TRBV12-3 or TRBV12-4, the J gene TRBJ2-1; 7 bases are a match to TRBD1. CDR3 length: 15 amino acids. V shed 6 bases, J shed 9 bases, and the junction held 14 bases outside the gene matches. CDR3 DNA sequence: TGTGCCAGCAGCAAAGGGGGACAGCTTATAGGTGAGCAGTTCTTC. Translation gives CASSKGGQLIGEQFF.

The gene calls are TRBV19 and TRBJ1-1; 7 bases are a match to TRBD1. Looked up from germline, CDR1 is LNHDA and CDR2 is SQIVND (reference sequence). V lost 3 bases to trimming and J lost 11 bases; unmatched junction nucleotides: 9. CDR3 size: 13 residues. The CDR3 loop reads CASSIPHRGWAFF. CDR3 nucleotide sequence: TGTGCCAGTAGTATCCCCCACAGGGGTTGGGCTTTCTTT.

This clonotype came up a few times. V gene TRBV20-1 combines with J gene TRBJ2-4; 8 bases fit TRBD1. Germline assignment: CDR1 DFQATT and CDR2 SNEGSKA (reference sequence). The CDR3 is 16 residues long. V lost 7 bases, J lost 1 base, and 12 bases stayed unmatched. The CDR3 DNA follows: TGCAGTGTTTACCCAGGGGGCGGACGGGCCAAAAACATTCAGTACTTC. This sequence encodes CSVYPGGGRAKNIQYF.

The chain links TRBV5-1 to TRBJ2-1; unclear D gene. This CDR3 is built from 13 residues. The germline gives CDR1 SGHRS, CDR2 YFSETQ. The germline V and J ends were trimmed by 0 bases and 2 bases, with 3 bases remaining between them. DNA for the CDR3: TGCGCCAGCAGCTTGGCCCCCTACAATGAGCAGTTCTTC. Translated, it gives CASSLAPYNEQFF.

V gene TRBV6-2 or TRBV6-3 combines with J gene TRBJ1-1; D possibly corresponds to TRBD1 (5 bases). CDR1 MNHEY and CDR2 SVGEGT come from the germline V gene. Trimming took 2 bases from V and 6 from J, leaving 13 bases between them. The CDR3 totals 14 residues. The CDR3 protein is CASSYDPQGPEAFF. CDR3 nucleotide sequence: TGTGCCAGCAGTTACGACCCCCAGGGACCTGAAGCTTTCTTT.

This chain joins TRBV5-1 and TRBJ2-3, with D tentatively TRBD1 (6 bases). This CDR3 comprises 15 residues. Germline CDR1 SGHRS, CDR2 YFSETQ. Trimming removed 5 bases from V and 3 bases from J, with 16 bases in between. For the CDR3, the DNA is TGCGCCAGCAGGGAAGGGGGTCGAAGTACAGATACGCAGTATTTT. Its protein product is CASREGGRSTDTQYF.

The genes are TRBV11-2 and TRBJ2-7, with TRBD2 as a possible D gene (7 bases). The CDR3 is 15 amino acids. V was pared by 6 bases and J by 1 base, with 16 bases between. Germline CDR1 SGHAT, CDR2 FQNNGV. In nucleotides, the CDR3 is TGTGCCAGCAGAGCGGGACAATCAAGGTCCTACGAGCAGTACTTC. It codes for CASRAGQSRSYEQYF.

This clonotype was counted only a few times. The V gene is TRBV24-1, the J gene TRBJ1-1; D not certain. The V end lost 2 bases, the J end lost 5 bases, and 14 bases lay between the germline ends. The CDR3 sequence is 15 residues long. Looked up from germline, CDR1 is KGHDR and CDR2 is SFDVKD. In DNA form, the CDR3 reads TGTGCCACCAGTGATTCAAGCGCCCGAGGGACTGAAGCTTTCTTT. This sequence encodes CATSDSSARGTEAFF.

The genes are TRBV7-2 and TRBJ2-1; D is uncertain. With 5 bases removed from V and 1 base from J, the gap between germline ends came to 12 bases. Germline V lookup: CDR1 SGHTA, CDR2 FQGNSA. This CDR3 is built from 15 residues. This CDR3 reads CASSPGPVSYNEQFF. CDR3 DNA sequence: TGTGCCAGCAGCCCCGGCCCGGTTTCCTACAATGAGCAGTTCTTC.

The CDR3 region has the DNA TGTGCCAGCAGCTTAGCGCACACCAGGGAAGACCATAATTCACCCCTCCACTTT. It specifies CASSLAHTREDHNSPLHF. The chain uses TRBV7-9 and TRBJ1-6, with TRBD1 as a possible D gene (5 bases). The CDR3 runs 18 residues. Germline CDR1 SEHNR, CDR2 FQNEAQ (reference sequence). V was trimmed by 0 bases and J by 5 bases, leaving 17 bases between them. Filled out from reference TRBV7-9 and TRBJ1-6, the complete variable domain reads DTGVSQNPRHKITKRGQNVTFRCDPISEHNRLYWYRQTLGQGPEFLTYFQNEAQLEKSRLLSDRFSAERPKGSFSTLEIQRTEQGDSAMYLCASSLAHTREDHNSPLHFGNGTRLTVT.

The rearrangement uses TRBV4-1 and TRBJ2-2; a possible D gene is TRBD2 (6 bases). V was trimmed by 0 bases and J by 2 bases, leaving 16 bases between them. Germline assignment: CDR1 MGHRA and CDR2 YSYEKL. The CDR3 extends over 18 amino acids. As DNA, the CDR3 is TGCGCCAGCAGCCAAGATCATGGGGGGACCCCTAACACCGGGGAGCTGTTTTTT. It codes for CASSQDHGGTPNTGELFF.

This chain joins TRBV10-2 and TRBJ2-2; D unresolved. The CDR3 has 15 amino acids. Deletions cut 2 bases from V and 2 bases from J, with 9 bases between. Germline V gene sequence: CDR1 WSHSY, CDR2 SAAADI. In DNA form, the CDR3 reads TGCGCCAGCAGTGAGACGCCCAGAAACACCGGGGAGCTGTTTTTT. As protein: CASSETPRNTGELFF.

In nucleotides, the CDR3 is TGTGCCAGTGCGGGGGGCCGTACCACTGAAGCTTTCTTT. This encodes CASAGGRTTEAFF. The chain couples TRBV7-2 to TRBJ1-1; TRBD1 might be the D (6 bases). Per the germline V gene, CDR1 is SGHTA and CDR2 is FQGNSA. Trimming took 9 bases from V and 4 from J, leaving 15 bases between them. There are 13 residues in the CDR3.

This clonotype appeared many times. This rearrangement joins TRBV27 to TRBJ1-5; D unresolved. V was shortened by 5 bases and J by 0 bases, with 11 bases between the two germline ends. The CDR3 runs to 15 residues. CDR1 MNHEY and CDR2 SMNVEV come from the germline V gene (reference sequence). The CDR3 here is CASSLAGYSNQPQHF. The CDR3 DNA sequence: TGTGCCAGCAGTCTGGCCGGATATAGCAATCAGCCCCAGCATTTT.

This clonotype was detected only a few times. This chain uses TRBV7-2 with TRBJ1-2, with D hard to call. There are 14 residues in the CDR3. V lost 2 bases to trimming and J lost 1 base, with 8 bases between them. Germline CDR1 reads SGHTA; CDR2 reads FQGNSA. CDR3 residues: CASSLNGINYGYTF. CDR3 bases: TGTGCCAGCAGCTTAAACGGAATTAACTATGGCTACACCTTC.

CDR3 loop: CASSYRDRAQPQHF. CDR3 in DNA: TGTGCCAGCAGCTACCGGGACAGGGCTCAGCCCCAGCATTTT. This sequence joins TRBV5-6 and TRBJ1-5; 9 bases fit TRBD1. V lost 3 bases and J lost 6; bases outside the gene matches: 4. CDR1 is SGHDT and CDR2 is YYEEEE in the germline V gene. The CDR3 spans 14 residues.

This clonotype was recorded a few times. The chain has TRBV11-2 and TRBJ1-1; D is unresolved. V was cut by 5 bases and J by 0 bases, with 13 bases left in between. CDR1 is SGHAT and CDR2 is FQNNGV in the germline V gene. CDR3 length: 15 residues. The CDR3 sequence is CASSPSGIMNTEAFF. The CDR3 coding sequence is TGTGCCAGCAGCCCTTCCGGGATAATGAACACTGAAGCTTTCTTT. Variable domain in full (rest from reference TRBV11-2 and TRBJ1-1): EAGVAQSPRYKIIEKRQSVAFWCNPISGHATLYWYQQILGQGPKLLIQFQNNGVVDDSQLPKDRFSAERLKGVDSTLKIQPAKLEDSAVYLCASSPSGIMNTEAFFGQGTRLTVV.

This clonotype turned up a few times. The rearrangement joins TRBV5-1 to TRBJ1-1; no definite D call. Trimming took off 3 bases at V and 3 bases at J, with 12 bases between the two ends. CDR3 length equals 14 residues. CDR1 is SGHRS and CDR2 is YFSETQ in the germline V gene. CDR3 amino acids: CASSSSEAYTEAFF. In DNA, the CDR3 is TGCGCCAGCAGCTCCTCGGAGGCATACACTGAAGCTTTCTTT.

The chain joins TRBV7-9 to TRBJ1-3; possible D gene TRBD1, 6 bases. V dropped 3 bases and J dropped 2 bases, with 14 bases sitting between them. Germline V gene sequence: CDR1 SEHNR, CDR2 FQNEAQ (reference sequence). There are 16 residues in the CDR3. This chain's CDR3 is CASSLGAPIPGNTIYF. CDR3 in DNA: TGTGCCAGCAGCTTGGGGGCCCCCATTCCTGGAAACACCATATATTTT.